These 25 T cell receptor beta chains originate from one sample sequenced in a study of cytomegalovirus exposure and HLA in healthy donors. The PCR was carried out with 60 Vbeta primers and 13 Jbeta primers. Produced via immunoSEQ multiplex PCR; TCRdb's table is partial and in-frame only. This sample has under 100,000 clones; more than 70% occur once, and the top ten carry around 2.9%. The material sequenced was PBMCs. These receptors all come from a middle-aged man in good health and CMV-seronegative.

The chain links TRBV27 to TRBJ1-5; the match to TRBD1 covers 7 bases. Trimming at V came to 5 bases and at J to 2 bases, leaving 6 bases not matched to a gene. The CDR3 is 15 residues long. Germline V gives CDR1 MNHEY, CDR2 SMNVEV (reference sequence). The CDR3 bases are TGTGCCAGCAGTGCAGACAGGGTACGCAATCAGCCCCAGCATTTT. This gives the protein CASSADRVRNQPQHF.

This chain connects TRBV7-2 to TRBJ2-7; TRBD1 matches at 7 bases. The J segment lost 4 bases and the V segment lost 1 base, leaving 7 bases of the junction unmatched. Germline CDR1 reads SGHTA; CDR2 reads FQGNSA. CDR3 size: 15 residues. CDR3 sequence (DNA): TGTGCCAGCAGCTTAGAGGGGGCGTTAATTTACGAGCAGTACTTC. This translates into CASSLEGALIYEQYF.

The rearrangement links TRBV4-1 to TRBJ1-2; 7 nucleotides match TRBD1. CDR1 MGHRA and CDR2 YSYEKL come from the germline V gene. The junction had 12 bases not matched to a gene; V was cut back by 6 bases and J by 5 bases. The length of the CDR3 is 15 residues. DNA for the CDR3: TGCGCCAGCAGGTTTAGCCACAGGGGAGGATATGGCTACACCTTC. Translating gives CASRFSHRGGYGYTF.

CDR3 protein: CAWSVPGTGGAYGYTF. CDR3 in DNA: TGTGCCTGGAGTGTACCCGGGACAGGGGGCGCCTATGGCTACACCTTC. The chain employs TRBV30 and TRBJ1-2, with 12 nucleotides matching TRBD1. The V gene's germline CDR1 is GTSNPN and CDR2 SVGIG (reference sequence). This CDR3 is 16 amino acids long. Losses at the gene ends were 0 bases for V and 4 bases for J; bases not matched to a gene: 6.

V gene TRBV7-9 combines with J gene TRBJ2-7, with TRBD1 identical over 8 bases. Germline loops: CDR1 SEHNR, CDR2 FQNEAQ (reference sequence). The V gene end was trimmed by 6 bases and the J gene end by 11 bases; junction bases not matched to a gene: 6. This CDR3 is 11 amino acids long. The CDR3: CASSFGQGKYF. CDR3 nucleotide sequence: TGTGCCAGCAGTTTCGGACAGGGCAAGTACTTC.

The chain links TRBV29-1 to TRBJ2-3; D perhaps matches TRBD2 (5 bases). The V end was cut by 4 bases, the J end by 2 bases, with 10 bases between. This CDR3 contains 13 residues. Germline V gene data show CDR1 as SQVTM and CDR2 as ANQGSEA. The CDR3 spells CSVGRTFTDTQYF. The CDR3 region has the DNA TGCAGCGTTGGGCGGACTTTCACAGATACGCAGTATTTT.

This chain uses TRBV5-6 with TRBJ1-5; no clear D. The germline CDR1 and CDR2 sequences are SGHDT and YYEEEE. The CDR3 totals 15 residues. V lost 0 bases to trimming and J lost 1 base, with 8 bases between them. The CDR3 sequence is CASSLAGGSNQPQHF. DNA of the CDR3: TGTGCCAGCAGCTTGGCGGGTGGAAGCAATCAGCCCCAGCATTTT.

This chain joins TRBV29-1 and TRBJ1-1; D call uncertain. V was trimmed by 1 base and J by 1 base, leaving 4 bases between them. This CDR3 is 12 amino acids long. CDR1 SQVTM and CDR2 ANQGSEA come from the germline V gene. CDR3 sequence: CSVEGANTEAFF. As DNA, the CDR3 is TGCAGCGTTGAAGGAGCGAACACTGAAGCTTTCTTT.

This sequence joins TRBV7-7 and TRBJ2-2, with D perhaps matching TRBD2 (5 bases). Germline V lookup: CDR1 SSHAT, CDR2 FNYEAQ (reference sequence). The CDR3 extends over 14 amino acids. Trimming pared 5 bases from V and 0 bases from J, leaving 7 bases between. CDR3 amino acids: CASSLDSNTGELFF. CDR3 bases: TGTGCCAGCAGCCTGGACTCGAACACCGGGGAGCTGTTTTTT.

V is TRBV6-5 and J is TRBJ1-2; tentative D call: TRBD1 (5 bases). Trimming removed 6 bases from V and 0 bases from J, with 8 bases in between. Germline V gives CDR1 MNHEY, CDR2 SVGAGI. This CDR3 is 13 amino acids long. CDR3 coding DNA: TGTGCCAGCAGAGGGACTTCTAACTATGGCTACACCTTC. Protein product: CASRGTSNYGYTF.

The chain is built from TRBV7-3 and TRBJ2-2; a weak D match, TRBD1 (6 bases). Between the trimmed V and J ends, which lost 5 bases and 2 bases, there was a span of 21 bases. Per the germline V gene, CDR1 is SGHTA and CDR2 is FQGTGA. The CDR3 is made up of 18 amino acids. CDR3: CASSVLTTGLANTGELFF. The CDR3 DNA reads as TGTGCCAGCAGCGTCCTAACCACAGGGTTAGCCAACACCGGGGAGCTGTTTTTT.

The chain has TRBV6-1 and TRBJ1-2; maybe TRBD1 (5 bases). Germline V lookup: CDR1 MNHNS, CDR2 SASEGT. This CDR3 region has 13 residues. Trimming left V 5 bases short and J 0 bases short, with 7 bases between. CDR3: CASSLTANYGYTF. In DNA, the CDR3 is TGTGCCAGCAGTTTGACAGCTAACTATGGCTACACCTTC.

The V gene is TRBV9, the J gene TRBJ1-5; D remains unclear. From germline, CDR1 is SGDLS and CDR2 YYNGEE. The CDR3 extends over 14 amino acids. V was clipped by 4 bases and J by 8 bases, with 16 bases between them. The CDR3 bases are TGTGCCAGCAGCTCGGGAGTCCCGGTCGAGCCCCAGCATTTT. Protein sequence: CASSSGVPVEPQHF.

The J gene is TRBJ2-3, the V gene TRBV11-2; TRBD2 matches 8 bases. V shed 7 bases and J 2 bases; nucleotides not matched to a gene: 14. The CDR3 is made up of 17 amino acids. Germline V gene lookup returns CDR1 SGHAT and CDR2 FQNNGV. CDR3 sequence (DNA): TGTGCCAGCAACCGCCGACTTAGCGGGGAAACCACAGATACGCAGTATTTT. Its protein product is CASNRRLSGETTDTQYF.

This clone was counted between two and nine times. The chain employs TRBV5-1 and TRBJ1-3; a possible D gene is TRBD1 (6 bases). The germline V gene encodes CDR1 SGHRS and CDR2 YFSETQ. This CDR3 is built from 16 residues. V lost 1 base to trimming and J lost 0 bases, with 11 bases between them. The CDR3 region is CASSLNGGFSGNTIYF. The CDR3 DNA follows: TGCGCCAGCAGCTTGAATGGGGGCTTCTCTGGAAACACCATATATTTT.

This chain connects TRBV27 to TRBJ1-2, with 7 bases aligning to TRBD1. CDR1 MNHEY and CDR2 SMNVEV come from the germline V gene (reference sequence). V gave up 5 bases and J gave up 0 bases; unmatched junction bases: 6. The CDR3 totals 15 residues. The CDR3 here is CASSPGTEPNYGYTF. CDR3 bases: TGTGCCAGCAGTCCGGGGACAGAACCTAACTATGGCTACACCTTC.

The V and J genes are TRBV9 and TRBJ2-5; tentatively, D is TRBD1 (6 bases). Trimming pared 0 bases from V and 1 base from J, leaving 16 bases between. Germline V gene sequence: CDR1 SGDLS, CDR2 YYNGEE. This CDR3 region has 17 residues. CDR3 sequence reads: CASSVAGAFWTQETQYF. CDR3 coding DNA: TGTGCCAGCAGCGTAGCAGGGGCGTTCTGGACCCAAGAGACCCAGTACTTC.

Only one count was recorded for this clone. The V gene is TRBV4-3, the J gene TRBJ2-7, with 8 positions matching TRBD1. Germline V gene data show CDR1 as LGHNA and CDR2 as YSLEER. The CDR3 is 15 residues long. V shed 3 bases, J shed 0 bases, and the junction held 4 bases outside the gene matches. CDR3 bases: TGCGCCAGCAGCCAGCAGGACAGGGACTCCTACGAGCAGTACGTC. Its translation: CASSQQDRDSYEQYV.

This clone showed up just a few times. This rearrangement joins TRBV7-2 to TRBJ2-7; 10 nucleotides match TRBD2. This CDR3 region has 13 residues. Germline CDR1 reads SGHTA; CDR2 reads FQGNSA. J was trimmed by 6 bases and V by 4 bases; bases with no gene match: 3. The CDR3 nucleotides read TGTGCCAGCAGCTCGCGGACTAGCGGCGAGCAGTACTTC. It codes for CASSSRTSGEQYF.

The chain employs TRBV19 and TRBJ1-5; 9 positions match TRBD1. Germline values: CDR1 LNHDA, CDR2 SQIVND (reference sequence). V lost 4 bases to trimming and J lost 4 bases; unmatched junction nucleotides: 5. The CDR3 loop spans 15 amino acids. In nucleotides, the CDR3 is TGTGCCAGTAGTACGGGACAGGGTGGAAATCAGCCCCAGCATTTT. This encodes CASSTGQGGNQPQHF.

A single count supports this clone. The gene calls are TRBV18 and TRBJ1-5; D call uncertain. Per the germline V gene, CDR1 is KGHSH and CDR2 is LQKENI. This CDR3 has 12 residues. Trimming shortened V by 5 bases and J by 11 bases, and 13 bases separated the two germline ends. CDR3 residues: CASSSGPEAQHF. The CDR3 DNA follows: TGTGCCAGCTCATCCGGGCCGGAGGCCCAGCATTTT.

The CDR3 is CASSVQGAAMNTEAFF. CDR3 sequence (DNA): TGTGCCAGCAGCGTACAGGGGGCCGCGATGAACACTGAAGCTTTCTTT. The rearrangement links TRBV27 to TRBJ1-1; TRBD1 aligns across 9 bases. V lost 6 bases to trimming and J lost 0 bases; unmatched junction nucleotides: 8. CDR1 is MNHEY and CDR2 is SMNVEV in the germline V gene (reference sequence). CDR3 length equals 16 residues.

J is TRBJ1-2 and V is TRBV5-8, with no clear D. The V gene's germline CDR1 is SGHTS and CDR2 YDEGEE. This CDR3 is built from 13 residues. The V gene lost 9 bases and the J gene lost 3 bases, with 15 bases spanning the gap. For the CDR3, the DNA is TGTGCCATCCCCAGGTGGGTGGACTATGGCTACACCTTC. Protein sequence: CAIPRWVDYGYTF.

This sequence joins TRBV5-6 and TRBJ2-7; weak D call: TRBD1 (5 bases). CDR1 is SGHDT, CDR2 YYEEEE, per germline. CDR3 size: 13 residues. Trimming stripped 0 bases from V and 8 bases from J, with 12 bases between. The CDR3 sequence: CASSLDTSGKQYF. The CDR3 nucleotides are TGTGCCAGCAGCTTGGATACATCAGGGAAGCAGTACTTC.

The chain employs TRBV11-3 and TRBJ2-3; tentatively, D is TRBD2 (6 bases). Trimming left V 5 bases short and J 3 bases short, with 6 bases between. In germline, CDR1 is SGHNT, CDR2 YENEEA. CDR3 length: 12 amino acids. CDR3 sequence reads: CASSGLTDTQYF. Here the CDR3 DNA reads TGTGCCAGCAGCGGACTAACAGATACGCAGTATTTT.